The clone carrying this T cell receptor beta chain turned up a few times. What it binds is unknown. The CDR3 contains 16 residues. Trimming left V 4 bases short and J 4 bases short, with 19 bases between. The V gene's germline CDR1 is MNHEY and CDR2 SMNVEV (reference sequence). TCRdb ran MiXCR on the reads and lists one entry per CDR3 protein. The sample lists about 830,000 distinct CDR3 sequences, less than 35% occurring once. This entry belongs to a study of T cell repertoires in cytomegalovirus infection. Study as a whole: Signatures in public TCR beta sequences pointed to both CMV infection and matching HLA type.

Study-level findings and limits: Frequencies of public TCR beta families were cumulated, and this identified carriers of CMV plus the relevant HLA. HLA-C-restricted CMV clonotypes gave the most frequent clonotype in two of eight donors.

This TCR came from a human donor in good health (CMV status not recorded). Some clones in this sample may be carry-over from other donors' samples. Sequencing used cultured CD8+ T cells from PBMCs, obtained from culture after CMV antigen stimulation. The chain combines TRBV27 with TRBJ1-1, with D perhaps matching TRBD1 (6 bases). CDR3 loop: CASSSLIGGAGTEAFF. CDR3 nucleotide sequence: TGTGCCAGCAGTTCTCTCATAGGGGGGGCGGGCACTGAAGCTTTCTTT.